This TCR beta chain was retrieved from a study of blood T cells in healthy people across ages. This clonotype occurred a few times. Its target is unknown. It was with a sample-barcoded 5' primer and a J-beta primer mix that a second PCR of roughly 7 to 12 cycles was run. One entry per CDR3 protein results from TCRdb running MiXCR on the 5' RACE reads. The sample includes around 690,000 distinct CDR3 sequences, under 70% seen only once; the top ten take approximately 37%. Overall study findings and caveats: The unsorted PBMCs prevented any conclusive comparison of naive versus antigen-experienced cells. Roughly linear declines in TCR beta diversity per million T cells occurred with age. It was not known whether donors were CMV positive (a possible confounder of expanded clonotype changes).

Looked up from germline, CDR1 is DFQATT and CDR2 is SNEGSKA (reference sequence). With V trimmed by 5 bases and J by 0 bases, 7 bases remained unmatched. The CDR3 runs 14 residues. Specimen: blood. The sequence was collected from a man aged 55 to 70 in good health. This rearrangement joins TRBV20-1 to TRBJ2-7, with 7 bases matching TRBD1. Written as DNA, the CDR3 is TGCAGTGCTGGCCGGGACAGAATCTCCTACGAGCAGTACTTC. Its translation is CSAGRDRISYEQYF.